A single sample gave rise to the 26 T cell receptor beta chains below, sequenced in a study of cytomegalovirus exposure and HLA in healthy donors. Produced via immunoSEQ multiplex PCR; TCRdb's table is partial and in-frame only. The profile shows 120,000 to 150,000 clones, 80% to 90% of them singletons. Material for sequencing was PBMCs. Every receptor here comes from a man in his late teens or twenties in good health and CMV-seropositive.

The count of this clone is one. The rearrangement uses TRBV2 and TRBJ2-7; a possible D gene is TRBD1 (7 bases). V was cut by 9 bases and J by 5 bases, with 14 bases left in between. Germline CDR1 reads SNHLY; CDR2 reads FYNNEI. The CDR3 spans 12 residues. CDR3 region: CARAPGGNEQYF. Written as DNA, the CDR3 is TGTGCCAGGGCACCAGGGGGGAACGAGCAGTACTTC.

The genes are TRBV29-1 and TRBJ2-1, with a possible D match to TRBD2 (6 bases). The CDR3 runs to 16 residues. Germline assignment: CDR1 SQVTM and CDR2 ANQGSEA. The ends were cut back, 1 base at V and 6 bases at J, with 19 bases in the middle. The CDR3 nucleotides are TGCAGCGTTGAAGGTCTCTCGCGGGGTTACTCCAATGAGCAGTTCTTC. As protein: CSVEGLSRGYSNEQFF.

The chain recombines TRBV5-4 with TRBJ1-1; D gene unclear. The CDR3 is made up of 13 amino acids. Germline CDR1 is SGHNT and CDR2 is YYREEE (reference sequence). Deletions cut 2 bases from V and 7 bases from J, with 12 bases between. The CDR3 nucleotides read TGTGCCAGCAGCTTAGATGGAGTCAGTGAAGCTTTCTTT. Translating it yields CASSLDGVSEAFF.

This chain uses TRBV18 with TRBJ2-1; 7 bases align to TRBD1. V dropped 2 bases and J dropped 3; count of bases not matched to a gene: 7. The CDR3 consists of 16 residues. The germline gives CDR1 KGHSH, CDR2 LQKENI. This CDR3 is CASSPKGALIYNEQFF. For the CDR3, the DNA is TGTGCCAGCTCACCAAAGGGGGCGTTGATCTACAATGAGCAGTTCTTC.

The V gene is TRBV7-9, the J gene TRBJ2-5, with 8 positions matching TRBD2. V shed 2 bases, J shed 5 bases, and the junction held 4 bases outside the gene matches. CDR1 and CDR2 (germline): SEHNR, FQNEAQ (reference sequence). The CDR3 covers 14 residues. The DNA of the CDR3 is TGTGCCAGCAGCTTACAAGCGGGAGTGGAGACCCAGTACTTC. Its protein product is CASSLQAGVETQYF.

As for this clone: An end of the junction does not agree with germline; a read error may underlie this. The chain links TRBV5-1 to TRBJ1-6, with unresolved D. Germline V gene sequence: CDR1 SGHRS, CDR2 YFSETQ. The CDR3 loop spans 14 amino acids. The CDR3 loop reads CASSLETGDSPPHF. As DNA, the CDR3 is TGCGCCAGCAGCTTGGAGACCGGGGATTCACCCCCCCACTTT.

This sequence joins TRBV5-1 and TRBJ2-3; maybe TRBD2 (6 bases). The CDR3 runs to 14 residues. Trimming removed 2 bases at V and 2 bases at J, with 9 bases between. Germline V gives CDR1 SGHRS, CDR2 YFSETQ. CDR3 protein: CASSFGGDTDTQYF. The CDR3 DNA sequence: TGCGCCAGCAGCTTCGGGGGAGACACAGATACGCAGTATTTT.

The count of this clone is one. The chain has TRBV5-6 and TRBJ2-1; 8 bases are a match to TRBD2. J gave up 2 bases and V 3 bases, and 10 bases lay outside the gene matches. Germline values: CDR1 SGHDT, CDR2 YYEEEE. The CDR3 runs to 17 residues. The CDR3, as DNA: TGTGCCAGCAGCTCCCTCCGGATAGCGGGGACCTACAATGAGCAGTTCTTC. Translating it yields CASSSLRIAGTYNEQFF.

The V gene is TRBV4-2, the J gene TRBJ1-1; 9 positions agree with TRBD1. The germline V gene encodes CDR1 LGHNA and CDR2 YNFKEQ. V lost 4 bases to trimming and J lost 9 bases; unmatched junction nucleotides: 9. This CDR3 is 14 amino acids long. The CDR3 DNA reads as TGTGCCAGCAGCCTAGGGGACAGGGAGGGTAAAGCTTTCTTT. Translating gives CASSLGDREGKAFF.

The chain carries TRBV28 and TRBJ2-5, with D perhaps TRBD1 (6 bases). The CDR3 is 14 amino acids. Germline CDR1 reads MDHEN; CDR2 reads SYDVKM. V shed 3 bases and J shed 1 base, with 9 bases lying between them. The CDR3 is CASSFQGSQETQYF. DNA for the CDR3: TGTGCCAGCAGTTTTCAGGGGTCCCAAGAGACCCAGTACTTC.

The gene calls are TRBV30 and TRBJ1-1; 8 bases are a match to TRBD1. CDR1 is GTSNPN and CDR2 is SVGIG in the germline V gene (reference sequence). Germline trimming cut 4 bases from V and 8 bases from J; bases unmatched to any gene: 6. CDR3 size: 12 residues. CDR3 in DNA: TGTGCCTGGACAAGAGGGACAGGAGAAGCTTTCTTT. Translated: CAWTRGTGEAFF.

The V gene is TRBV6-5, the J gene TRBJ1-1, with a weak D call TRBD1 (5 bases). V shed 5 bases and J shed 5 bases, with 12 bases lying between them. This CDR3 spans 13 amino acids. Germline V gene lookup returns CDR1 MNHEY and CDR2 SVGAGI. CDR3 sequence: CASSEAGGTEAFF. CDR3 DNA: TGTGCCAGCAGTGAAGCGGGGGGGACTGAAGCTTTCTTT.

This chain links TRBV6-6 with TRBJ1-1; D is undetermined. The CDR3 totals 14 residues. V dropped 2 bases and J dropped 3 bases, with 10 bases sitting between them. Germline CDR1 is MNHNY and CDR2 is SVGAGI (reference sequence). In DNA, the CDR3 is TGTGCCAGCAGTTACCCGCCCCCGGACACTGAAGCTTTCTTT. Protein: CASSYPPPDTEAFF.

The chain joins TRBV7-9 to TRBJ1-4; D is unresolved. Trimming stripped 3 bases from V and 5 bases from J, with 10 bases between. The CDR3 runs 14 residues. The germline CDR1 and CDR2 sequences are SEHNR and FQNEAQ (reference sequence). Here the CDR3 reads CASSLTGLNEKLFF. DNA of the CDR3: TGTGCCAGCAGCTTGACGGGTTTGAATGAAAAACTGTTTTTT.

The rearrangement joins TRBV14 to TRBJ1-2; TRBD1 might be the D (5 bases). The germline V and J ends were trimmed by 1 base and 7 bases, with 7 bases remaining between them. The V gene's germline CDR1 is SGHDN and CDR2 FVKESK. The CDR3 is 12 residues long. For the CDR3, the DNA is TGTGCCAGCAGCCAAGTAGGGGCTGGCTACACCTTC. This translates into CASSQVGAGYTF. Supplemented by reference TRBV14 and TRBJ1-2, the full variable domain reads EAGVTQFPSHSVIEKGQTVTLRCDPISGHDNLYWYRRVMGKEIKFLLHFVKESKQDESGMPNNRFLAERTGGTYSTLKVQPAELEDSGVYFCASSQVGAGYTFGSGTRLTVV.

The chain has TRBV18 and TRBJ1-1, with TRBD1 identical over 8 bases. Germline V lookup: CDR1 KGHSH, CDR2 LQKENI. The CDR3 spans 15 residues. The V gene end was trimmed by 2 bases and the J gene end by 10 bases; junction bases not matched to a gene: 12. The CDR3 nucleotides are TGTGCCAGCTCACCAACGCCCACAGGGGGGTCGGGAGCTTTCTTT. This translates into CASSPTPTGGSGAFF.

As to this clone: This same CDR3 is encoded by further DNA sequences in the sample. The chain combines TRBV7-2 with TRBJ2-3, with unresolved D. V dropped 5 bases and J dropped 2 bases, with 5 bases sitting between them. Germline V gene sequence: CDR1 SGHTA, CDR2 FQGNSA. There are 12 residues in the CDR3. CDR3 amino acids: CASSLYTDTQYF. CDR3 nucleotide sequence: TGTGCCAGCAGCCTATACACAGATACGCAGTATTTT.

The J gene is TRBJ2-1, the V gene TRBV11-2; 10 nucleotides align to TRBD2. The CDR3 has 16 amino acids. Germline V gene sequence: CDR1 SGHAT, CDR2 FQNNGV. V lost 6 bases, J lost 10 bases, and 15 bases stayed unmatched. CDR3 residues: CASRPVAGGPRIEQFF. The CDR3 DNA follows: TGTGCCAGCAGACCTGTAGCGGGAGGTCCGAGAATAGAGCAGTTCTTC.

The J gene is TRBJ2-2, the V gene TRBV27; D is undetermined. The CDR3 runs 15 residues. Germline V CDR1 and CDR2: MNHEY, SMNVEV (reference sequence). V dropped 7 bases and J dropped 5 bases, with 17 bases sitting between them. The chain's CDR3 is CASTNKLRNTGELFF. Here the CDR3 DNA reads TGTGCCAGCACAAATAAATTGAGAAATACCGGGGAGCTGTTTTTT.

The chain couples TRBV5-1 to TRBJ2-5; 7 nucleotides agree with TRBD1. V shed 4 bases and J 2 bases; nucleotides not matched to a gene: 8. Germline assignment: CDR1 SGHRS and CDR2 YFSETQ. The CDR3 has 15 residues. This CDR3 is CASSLSPGQQETQYF. CDR3 DNA sequence: TGCGCCAGCAGCCTTTCCCCGGGACAGCAAGAGACCCAGTACTTC. The whole variable domain, remainder taken from reference TRBV5-1 and TRBJ2-5, is KAGVTQTPRYLIKTRGQQVTLSCSPISGHRSVSWYQQTPGQGLQFLFEYFSETQRNKGNFPGRFSGRQFSNSRSEMNVSTLELGDSALYLCASSLSPGQQETQYFGPGTRLLVL.

V is TRBV30 and J is TRBJ1-2, with TRBD1 identical over 8 bases. CDR3 size: 14 residues. Germline CDR1 GTSNPN, CDR2 SVGIG (reference sequence). The J segment lost 4 bases and the V segment lost 7 bases, leaving 11 bases of the junction unmatched. The CDR3 nucleotides read TGTGCCTTTACCCGGACAGGGCGTTCCTATGGCTACACCTTC. Its translation is CAFTRTGRSYGYTF.

The rearrangement links TRBV27 to TRBJ2-3, with 7 bases that match TRBD2. Germline V CDR1 and CDR2: MNHEY, SMNVEV (reference sequence). After removal of 5 bases from V and 0 bases from J, the junction contained 5 bases not matched to a gene. The CDR3 length is 15 residues. The CDR3 DNA is TGTGCCAGCAGTGAAAGCGGGATTAGCACAGATACGCAGTATTTT. It encodes CASSESGISTDTQYF.

The rearrangement joins TRBV6-5 to TRBJ2-7; TRBD2 aligns across 7 bases. The CDR3 contains 13 residues. Germline V gives CDR1 MNHEY, CDR2 SVGAGI. V shed 9 bases, J shed 3 bases, and the junction held 8 bases outside the gene matches. Written as DNA, the CDR3 is TGTGCCAGTGGGGAGGGGCACGGCTACGAGCAGTACTTC. Amino acid sequence: CASGEGHGYEQYF.

This rearrangement joins TRBV5-6 to TRBJ1-4, with TRBD1 as a possible D gene (5 bases). This CDR3 is 14 amino acids long. Germline V CDR1 and CDR2: SGHDT, YYEEEE. The germline V and J ends were trimmed by 4 bases and 4 bases, with 11 bases remaining between them. In nucleotides, the CDR3 is TGTGCCAGCAGCCTGACAGAGATTAATGAAAAACTGTTTTTT. It codes for CASSLTEINEKLFF.

CDR3 protein: CASRLGYSDTQYF. The CDR3 DNA sequence: TGTGCAAGTCGCTTAGGGTACTCAGATACGCAGTATTTT. The genes are TRBV12-2 and TRBJ2-3; the table's TRBD2 call for D was not verified on the DNA. TRBV12-2 is a pseudogene segment. This CDR3 is built from 13 residues.

This clone was recorded once. This rearrangement joins TRBV4-1 to TRBJ2-7, with 8 bases lining up with TRBD2. Looked up from germline, CDR1 is MGHRA and CDR2 is YSYEKL. With 3 bases clipped from V and 4 bases from J, the junction kept 8 bases outside the gene matches. This CDR3 region has 15 residues. The CDR3 region has the DNA TGCGCCAGCAGCCATCCTACTAGCGGCAATTACGAGCAGTACTTC. Translation gives CASSHPTSGNYEQYF.